Shown below are 8 T cell receptor beta chains from a single sample sequenced in a study of molecular identifiers for immune sequencing clone quantification. TCRdb analysed the PCR reads with MiXCR anew, one entry per CDR3 protein. The table lists around 480,000 distinct CDR3 sequences, less than 30% of them singletons. The specimen sequenced was naive CD8+ T cells from blood, with Jurkat cell RNA spiked in. The subset is: FACS-sorted CD8+CD4-CCR7+CD45RA+ naive T cells. Source of these receptors: a human donor in good health. Some libraries in this study had Jurkat cell RNA spiked in.

The table lists this clonotype with many counts. The V call is TRBV25-1, the J call TRBJ1-2; no firm D call. V was cut by 2 bases and J by 0 bases, with 19 bases left in between. This CDR3 comprises 18 residues. Per the germline V gene, CDR1 is MGHDK and CDR2 is SYGVNS. The CDR3 nucleotides read TGTGCCAGCAGTGAAGGCTCCCCTACGTTACTAGCTAACTATGGCTACACCTTC. Translated: CASSEGSPTLLANYGYTF.

Details on this clonotype: This may arise from a read error, as a much more abundant clone is one base away. V is TRBV5-6 and J is TRBJ1-1; 8 positions agree with TRBD1. Germline CDR1 and CDR2: SGHDT and YYEEEE. CDR3 length: 12 residues. As DNA, the CDR3 is TGTGACAGCAGGCATGGACAGGGTGAAGCTTTCTTT. Protein: CDSRHGQGEAFF.

This clonotype was observed at least ten times. V gene TRBV12-3 or TRBV12-4 combines with J gene TRBJ2-7; D not resolved. V lost 1 base, J lost 7 bases, and 14 bases lay in between. This CDR3 spans 14 amino acids. The CDR3 region is CASSLGIGPWEQYF. The CDR3 DNA reads TGTGCCAGCAGTTTAGGGATCGGCCCATGGGAGCAGTACTTC.

At least ten counts were recorded for this clonotype. V gene TRBV7-9 combines with J gene TRBJ1-1; a possible D gene is TRBD1 (6 bases). This CDR3 is built from 13 residues. CDR1 SEHNR and CDR2 FQNEAQ come from the germline V gene (reference sequence). Trimming took 5 bases from V and 4 from J, leaving 11 bases between them. Written as DNA, the CDR3 is TGTGCCAGCAGCCCAAGGACAGTCACTGAAGCTTTCTTT. Its protein is CASSPRTVTEAFF.

This clonotype occurred many times. The V and J genes are TRBV5-6 and TRBJ1-5, with TRBD1 as a possible D gene (6 bases). Germline V gives CDR1 SGHDT, CDR2 YYEEEE. V lost 0 bases to trimming and J lost 4 bases, with 17 bases between them. The length of the CDR3 is 17 residues. CDR3 loop: CASSLEQGRLGNQPQHF. The CDR3 DNA follows: TGTGCCAGCAGCTTGGAACAGGGACGCCTAGGGAATCAGCCCCAGCATTTT.

The chain recombines TRBV14 with TRBJ1-6; D unresolved. The CDR3 spans 15 residues. Germline V gene sequence: CDR1 SGHDN, CDR2 FVKESK. Trimming pared 1 base from V and 7 bases from J, leaving 11 bases between. DNA for the CDR3: TGTGCCAGCAGCCAAGTCCGTCGGGGAAATTCACCCCTCCACTTT. This sequence encodes CASSQVRRGNSPLHF.

On this clonotype: This may arise from a read error, as a much more abundant clone is one base away. The chain has TRBV23-1 and TRBJ2-2; 11 bases are shared with TRBD1. TRBV23-1 is identified as an open reading frame with a role that is uncertain. The CDR3 contains 14 residues. The CDR3 DNA follows: TGCGCCAAAGGACAGGGGGCGAACACCGGGGAGCAGTTTTTT. This translates into CAKGQGANTGEQFF.

This clonotype was seen many times. This chain links TRBV29-1 with TRBJ1-2, with D possibly TRBD1 on 5 matching bases. Germline CDR1 reads SQVTM; CDR2 reads ANQGSEA. Trimming took 3 bases from V and 1 from J, leaving 15 bases between them. This CDR3 region has 15 residues. CDR3 residues: CSVDHGTGGNYGYTF. The CDR3 DNA reads as TGCAGCGTTGACCACGGTACAGGCGGTAACTATGGCTACACCTTC. The variable domain in full, with the rest retrieved from reference TRBV29-1 and TRBJ1-2, is SAVISQKPSRDICQRGTSLTIQCQVDSQVTMMFWYRQQPGQSLTLIATANQGSEATYESGFVIDKFPISRPNLTFSTLTVSNMSPEDSSIYLCSVDHGTGGNYGYTFGSGTRLTVV.